The next 2 T cell receptor beta chains were all read from a single sample in a study of Ad26.COV2.S vaccination and SARS-CoV-2 variants. Assay: immunoSEQ multiplex PCR; the TCRdb copy retains only in-frame clones and omits some. The sample lists almost 400,000 clones; approximately 90% were seen once. Sample treatment: around 19 received Ad26.COV2.S at low or high dose, single or two shots; about five received placebo; per-sample allocation not given. Sampling happened 63 days after the first vaccine or placebo injection. The input for sequencing was peripheral blood, taken in a trial of Ad26.COV2.S vaccine versus placebo. Receptors were obtained from a person between 18 and 59 years old who received the Ad26.COV2.S COVID-19 vaccine or a placebo.

This clone was seen only once. V gene TRBV5-1 combines with J gene TRBJ1-1; D gene ambiguous. The CDR3 has 13 residues. From germline, CDR1 is SGHRS and CDR2 YFSETQ. V gave up 0 bases and J gave up 8 bases, with 11 bases separating them. This chain's CDR3 is CASSLGSGSEAFF. CDR3 nucleotide sequence: TGCGCCAGCAGCTTGGGAAGTGGGAGCGAAGCTTTCTTT.

This chain joins TRBV30 and TRBJ1-1, with D tentatively TRBD1 (6 bases). This CDR3 has 12 amino acids. V was cut by 3 bases and J by 1 base, with 6 bases left in between. Germline CDR1 is GTSNPN and CDR2 is SVGIG (reference sequence). The CDR3 region has the DNA TGTGCCTGGAGACAGGGGAACACTGAAGCTTTCTTT. As protein: CAWRQGNTEAFF.